The source of this TCR beta chain is a study of OX40 agonist ivuxolimab in advanced cancers. Study-wide results and caveats: Nonresponders included some who also had low normalized T-cell clonal expansion.

V lost 8 bases to trimming and J lost 7 bases; unmatched junction nucleotides: 8. In germline, CDR1 is WSHSY, CDR2 SAAADI. The CDR3 extends over 15 amino acids. Regarding this clone: Its cognate antigen is unknown.

Here immunoSEQ multiplex PCR was the method, and the copy in TCRdb shows in-frame clones only, minus some. The sample includes tens of thousands of clones, 91% of them seen just once. The genes are TRBV10-2 and TRBJ2-1, with 13 bases identical to TRBD2. The sequences come from CD4+ or CD8+ T cells sorted from blood, collected in a trial of the OX40 agonist ivuxolimab. The receptor was isolated from an adult with an advanced solid tumor such as melanoma, head and neck, liver or kidney cancer. The DNA of the CDR3 is TGCGCCAGCTTACTAGCGGGAGGGCCTTGGAATGAGCAGTTCTTC. This gives the protein CASLLAGGPWNEQFF.